A selection of T cell receptor beta chains follows, all from one sample in a study of technical replicates of blood from four donors. Method: immunoSEQ multiplex PCR; TCRdb's copy keeps in-frame clones and lacks some. The sample lists more than 80,000 clones, under 97% occurring once. Input material: T cells isolated from PBMCs. These TCRs come from a human donor in good health. Both conserved end residues are part of each CDR3. The D gene is left open where the match is weak. Part of the rows lack a size; the others show once, few, many or a class for expanded clones.

V: TRBV4-1
size: -
J: TRBJ2-5
D: TRBD2
DNA: TGCGCCAGCAGCCCAGGACTAGCGGGCCTAGAGACCCAGTACTTC
CDR3: CASSPGLAGLETQYF

V: TRBV6-4
size: -
J: TRBJ2-6
D: -
DNA: TGTGCCAGCAGTGACTTGGACAGATCCACCTCTGGGGCCAACGTCCTGACTTTC
CDR3: CASSDLDRSTSGANVLTF

V: TRBV21-1
size: -
J: TRBJ1-2
D: -
DNA: TGTGCCAGCAACCCTCCTAGCTATGGCTACACCTTC
CDR3: CASNPPSYGYTF

V: TRBV4-1
size: -
J: TRBJ1-4
D: -
DNA: TGCGCCAGCAGCCAGAATCCCGTACTTGCAACTAATGAAAAACTGTTTTTT
CDR3: CASSQNPVLATNEKLFF

V: TRBV28
size: -
J: TRBJ1-1
D: -
DNA: TGTGCCAGCAGTTTATTGAGTTCAGAGGGGGGGGCTGAAGCTTTCTTT
CDR3: CASSLLSSEGGAEAFF

V: TRBV29-1
size: -
J: TRBJ1-1
D: TRBD1
DNA: TGCAGCGTTGAACGCAGTCCGGGACAGGGCTTAGGTACTGAAGCTTTCTTT
CDR3: CSVERSPGQGLGTEAFF

V: TRBV5-1
size: -
J: TRBJ2-2
D: TRBD2
DNA: TGCGCCAGCACCGCCAGACTAGCGGAGACGAACACCGGGGAGCTGTTTTTT
CDR3: CASTARLAETNTGELFF

V: TRBV5-1
size: -
J: TRBJ2-1
D: -
DNA: TGCGCCAGCAGCTTGGTGAGGCGGACCACCGGGGGTGAGCAGTTCTTC
CDR3: CASSLVRRTTGGEQFF

V: TRBV28
size: -
J: TRBJ1-5
D: TRBD1
DNA: TGTGCCAGCAGTTTATGGGTGGGTGGGACAGCCTGGCATTTT
CDR3: CASSLWVGGTAWHF

V: TRBV6-5
size: -
J: TRBJ2-5
D: TRBD2
DNA: TGTGCCAGCAGTTACCGGCCGGGAGGAGGGCAAGAGACCCAGTACTTC
CDR3: CASSYRPGGGQETQYF

V: TRBV9
size: -
J: TRBJ2-7
D: -
DNA: TGTGCCAGCAGCCGCGAGATAACGTCCTACGAGCAGTACTTC
CDR3: CASSREITSYEQYF

V: TRBV7-9
size: -
J: TRBJ2-7
D: -
DNA: TGTGCCAGCAGCCCAGGAATATCCGACAGCGTTCCCGACGAGCAGTACTTC
CDR3: CASSPGISDSVPDEQYF

V: TRBV30
size: once
J: TRBJ1-4
D: -
DNA: TGTGCCTGGAGTCGACAAGCAACTAATGAAAAACTGTTTTTT
CDR3: CAWSRQATNEKLFF

V: TRBV7-3
size: -
J: TRBJ2-1
D: TRBD2
DNA: TGTGCCAGCAGCTTATACCCCGGGACTACATATGAGCAGTTCTTC
CDR3: CASSLYPGTTYEQFF

V: TRBV9
size: -
J: TRBJ1-2
D: -
DNA: TGTGCCAGCAGCGTAGTCGGCGGGAAATCAGTGGATGGCTACACCTTC
CDR3: CASSVVGGKSVDGYTF

V: TRBV19
size: -
J: TRBJ1-1
D: -
DNA: TGTGCCAGTAAGGCGGGGACTGAAGCTTTCTTT
CDR3: CASKAGTEAFF

V: TRBV2
size: -
J: TRBJ1-4
D: -
DNA: TGTGCCAGCAACCTCCCCGGGGGTAATGAAAAACTGTTTTTT
CDR3: CASNLPGGNEKLFF

V: TRBV2
size: -
J: TRBJ1-2
D: TRBD1
DNA: TGTGCCAGCAGTGATAACCTTTTCTACAGGGACAGAAAAACTAACTATGGCTACACCTTC
CDR3: CASSDNLFYRDRKTNYGYTF

V: TRBV9
size: -
J: TRBJ2-7
D: -
DNA: TGTGCCAGCAGCGTCTACGGGGGATCCAACTACGAGCAGTACTTC
CDR3: CASSVYGGSNYEQYF

V: TRBV5-1
size: -
J: TRBJ1-2
D: -
DNA: TGCGCCAGCAGCTTGGACTGGAACTATGGCTACACCTTC
CDR3: CASSLDWNYGYTF

V: TRBV5-1
size: -
J: TRBJ2-7
D: TRBD1
DNA: TGCGCCAGCAGCACCGGGGGGACAGGGGTCTACGAGCAGTACTTC
CDR3: CASSTGGTGVYEQYF

V: TRBV7-9
size: -
J: TRBJ2-5
D: TRBD2
DNA: TGTGCCAGCAGCTTAGAACTAGCGGGCCAAGAGACCCAGTACTTC
CDR3: CASSLELAGQETQYF

V: TRBV5-1
size: -
J: TRBJ2-2
D: TRBD1
DNA: TGCGCCAGCAGCGAAGGGACAGGGGTGGCCGGGGAGCTGTTTTTT
CDR3: CASSEGTGVAGELFF

V: TRBV27
size: -
J: TRBJ2-7
D: TRBD1
DNA: TGTGCCAGCCGAAGGGACAGGAGTACCGAGTACGAGCAGTACTTC
CDR3: CASRRDRSTEYEQYF